These 25 T cell receptor beta chains were sequenced from one sample in a study of molecular identifiers for immune sequencing clone quantification. TCRdb re-called the PCR reads with MiXCR, one entry per CDR3 protein. The table lists about 97,000 distinct CDR3 sequences, 24% of them singletons. The specimen sequenced was naive CD8+ T cells from blood, with Jurkat cell RNA spiked in. Subset: FACS-sorted CD8+CD4-CCR7+CD45RA+ naive T cells. Receptor source: a human donor in good health. Some libraries in this study had Jurkat cell RNA spiked in.

This clonotype showed up many times. This sequence joins TRBV7-2 and TRBJ2-1, with D uncertain. V lost 6 bases, J lost 6 bases, and 9 bases lay in between. The CDR3 loop spans 12 amino acids. From germline, CDR1 is SGHTA and CDR2 FQGNSA. This CDR3 reads CASRDSGNEQFF. CDR3 sequence (DNA): TGTGCCAGCAGGGATTCGGGCAATGAGCAGTTCTTC.

On this clonotype itself: A clone one base away is much larger, so this may be a read error. V is TRBV11-2 and J is TRBJ1-5; tentative D call: TRBD1 (6 bases). The CDR3 runs 14 residues. The germline gives CDR1 SGHAT, CDR2 FQNNGV. The CDR3 coding sequence is TGTGCCAACAGCTTAGTGCTAGGGGGGCAGCCCCAGCATTTT. This gives the protein CANSLVLGGQPQHF.

This clonotype was counted only a few times. The chain couples TRBV20-1 to TRBJ2-7; the D gene is possibly TRBD1 (6 bases). The V end was cut by 6 bases, the J end by 2 bases, with 17 bases between. The CDR3 runs to 14 residues. From germline, CDR1 is DFQATT and CDR2 SNEGSKA (reference sequence). DNA of the CDR3: TGCAGTGCAAGTACAGGGTCCTCACCCTACGAGCAGTACTTC. Translating it yields CSASTGSSPYEQYF.

This clonotype was seen more than once but under ten times. The chain combines TRBV13 with TRBJ2-5; 8 bases match TRBD2. V trimming: 0 bases; J trimming: 2 bases; junction bases outside the gene matches: 5. The CDR3 is 16 amino acids. Germline CDR1 reads PRHDT; CDR2 reads FYEKMQ (reference sequence). In DNA form, the CDR3 reads TGTGCCAGCAGCTTAGGCCTAGCGGGCAAGCAAGAGACCCAGTACTTC. Encoded protein: CASSLGLAGKQETQYF.

The sample holds many counts of this clonotype. V and J are TRBV7-8 and TRBJ1-1, with TRBD1 identical over 7 bases. J was trimmed by 7 bases and V by 1 base; bases with no gene match: 9. The CDR3 extends over 15 amino acids. Germline CDR1 reads SGHVS; CDR2 reads FQNEAQ. CDR3 amino acids: CASSLGVRRGFEAFF. The CDR3 DNA sequence: TGTGCCAGCAGCTTAGGAGTTCGCAGGGGGTTTGAAGCTTTCTTT.

In its sample, this clonotype was seen a few times. The chain joins TRBV28 to TRBJ2-2, with a possible D match to TRBD1 (6 bases). Germline CDR1 MDHEN, CDR2 SYDVKM. V was cut by 3 bases and J by 0 bases, with 11 bases left in between. This CDR3 region has 16 residues. The CDR3 protein is CASSFAQGPNTGELFF. CDR3 coding DNA: TGTGCCAGCAGTTTCGCGCAGGGGCCGAACACCGGGGAGCTGTTTTTT.

The rearrangement joins TRBV4-1 to TRBJ1-5; perhaps TRBD1 as D (6 bases). V was cut by 4 bases and J by 3 bases, with 10 bases left in between. This CDR3 is 14 amino acids long. CDR1 MGHRA and CDR2 YSYEKL come from the germline V gene. The CDR3 region is CASSPGQYNQPQHF. CDR3 coding DNA: TGCGCCAGCAGCCCAGGACAGTACAATCAGCCCCAGCATTTT.

This clonotype was recorded at least ten times. This chain joins TRBV29-1 and TRBJ2-2; no reliable D call. Trimming cost V 2 bases and J 0 bases, with 10 bases left between them. CDR3 size: 15 residues. The germline CDR1 and CDR2 sequences are SQVTM and ANQGSEA. The CDR3 region has the DNA TGCAGCGTTGAATCAGGAAACGCGAACACCGGGGAGCTGTTTTTT. It is translated as CSVESGNANTGELFF.

As for this clonotype: It may be a read error: a sequence one base away is much more abundant. This chain connects TRBV7-9 to TRBJ2-5; no clear D. This CDR3 is 11 amino acids long. The ends were cut back, 5 bases at V and 5 bases at J, with 6 bases in the middle. The germline V gene encodes CDR1 SEHNR and CDR2 FQNEAQ (reference sequence). CDR3 protein: CASSAEETQYF. As DNA, the CDR3 is TGTGCCAGCAGCGCCGAGGAGACCCAGTACTTC. The complete variable domain, with remaining parts taken from reference TRBV7-9 and TRBJ2-5, reads DTGVSQNPRHKITKRGQNVTFRCDPISEHNRLYWYRQTLGQGPEFLTYFQNEAQLEKSRLLSDRFSAERPKGSFSTLEIQRTEQGDSAMYLCASSAEETQYFGPGTRLLVL.

This clonotype has ten or more counts. The V gene is TRBV4-3, the J gene TRBJ2-3; the D is unclear. Per germline, CDR1 LGHNA and CDR2 YSLEER. V lost 0 bases and J lost 4, with 8 bases in between. The CDR3 covers 14 residues. The CDR3 protein is CASSQDWVADTQYF. CDR3 DNA: TGCGCCAGCAGCCAAGATTGGGTAGCAGATACGCAGTATTTT.

Of note for this clonotype: A read error may explain this, as a much larger clone is one base away. The rearrangement joins TRBV7-9 to TRBJ2-3; unclear D gene. The germline V and J ends were trimmed by 0 bases and 4 bases, with 8 bases remaining between them. The germline CDR1 and CDR2 sequences are SEHNR and FQNEAQ (reference sequence). The CDR3 runs to 14 residues. The CDR3 sequence: CASSLARGPDTQYF. The CDR3 DNA follows: TGTGCCAGCAGCTTAGCGAGAGGCCCAGATACGCAGTATTTT. The full variable domain, its missing parts supplied by reference TRBV7-9 and TRBJ2-3, is DTGVSQNPRHKITKRGQNVTFRCDPISEHNRLYWYRQTLGQGPEFLTYFQNEAQLEKSRLLSDRFSAERPKGSFSTLEIQRTEQGDSAMYLCASSLARGPDTQYFGPGTRLTVL.

This clonotype was picked up a small number of times. The CDR3 DNA follows: TGTGCCAGCAGTTTTCCAGGGGGGATTACGAACACCGGGGAGCTGTTTTTT. Protein: CASSFPGGITNTGELFF. This sequence joins TRBV27 and TRBJ2-2; D may be TRBD1 (7 bases). Trimming pared 3 bases from V and 0 bases from J, leaving 14 bases between. The CDR3 loop spans 17 amino acids. CDR1 MNHEY and CDR2 SMNVEV come from the germline V gene (reference sequence).

In its sample, this clonotype was seen many times. J is TRBJ2-1 and V is TRBV6-2 or TRBV6-3; TRBD2 aligns across 8 bases. This CDR3 is built from 15 residues. The V gene's germline CDR1 is MNHEY and CDR2 SVGEGT. The trim removed 2 bases at V and 4 bases at J, leaving 4 bases unmatched. CDR3 coding DNA: TGTGCCAGCAGTTACCGACTAGCGAAGTACAATGAGCAGTTCTTC. Encoded protein: CASSYRLAKYNEQFF.

The rearrangement links TRBV7-2 to TRBJ1-3; no clear D. Between the trimmed V and J ends, which lost 2 bases and 4 bases, there was a span of 12 bases. This CDR3 comprises 15 residues. In germline, CDR1 is SGHTA, CDR2 FQGNSA. CDR3 in DNA: TGTGCCAGCAGCTTATCACCGGGGTACGGAAACACCATATATTTT. It codes for CASSLSPGYGNTIYF.

Turning to this clonotype: Being one base from a much bigger clone, this may be a read error. This chain uses TRBV12-3 or TRBV12-4 with TRBJ2-3, with 10 bases fitting TRBD2. V lost 10 bases, J lost 3 bases, and 10 bases stayed unmatched. The CDR3 extends over 15 amino acids. DNA for the CDR3: TGTGCCAACCGATCTAGCGGGGGTGAAACAGATACGCAGTATTTT. Translating gives CANRSSGGETDTQYF.

This clonotype showed up many times. CDR3 loop: CASSFTGQGYQPQHF. As DNA, the CDR3 is TGTGCCAGCAGCTTTACCGGACAGGGGTATCAGCCCCAGCATTTT. The rearrangement uses TRBV7-9 and TRBJ1-5, with TRBD1 matching over 9 bases. This CDR3 is 15 amino acids long. The germline V gene has CDR1 SEHNR and CDR2 FQNEAQ (reference sequence). Trimming cost V 3 bases and J 5 bases; bases outside gene matches: 5.

In its sample, this clonotype was seen once. This may be a read error, as it is one base from a much larger clone. The chain couples TRBV5-1 to TRBJ2-3, with 7 positions matching TRBD1. Germline lookup yields CDR1 SGHRS and CDR2 YFSETQ. This CDR3 is 16 amino acids long. The CDR3 DNA sequence: TGCGCCAGCAGCTCCCCCCGGGACAGAAACACAGATACGCGGTATTTT. This encodes CASSSPRDRNTDTRYF. The entire variable domain, with the rest obtained from reference TRBV5-1 and TRBJ2-3, is as follows: KAGVTQTPRYLIKTRGQQVTLSCSPISGHRSVSWYQQTPGQGLQFLFEYFSETQRNKGNFPGRFSGRQFSNSRSEMNVSTLELGDSALYLCASSSPRDRNTDTRYFGPGTRLTVL.

This clonotype has at least ten counts. V and J are TRBV4-1 and TRBJ2-7, with D possibly matching TRBD2 (6 bases). This CDR3 has 12 amino acids. Trimming removed 5 bases from V and 7 bases from J, with 12 bases in between. In germline, CDR1 is MGHRA, CDR2 YSYEKL. This CDR3 is CASSYQEGEQYF. CDR3 in DNA: TGCGCCAGCAGCTACCAGGAGGGGGAGCAGTACTTC.

Comment on this clonotype: Since a much larger clone is just one base distant, this may be a read error. V and J are TRBV3-1 and TRBJ1-1, with D possibly matching TRBD1 (5 bases). The CDR3 covers 15 residues. CDR1 and CDR2 from the germline V gene are LGHDT and YNNKEL (reference sequence). CDR3 region: CASRHERTGNTEAFF. The CDR3 bases are TGTGCCAGCCGCCATGAACGAACAGGGAACACTGAAGCTTTCTTT. Full variable domain (missing parts from reference TRBV3-1 and TRBJ1-1): DTAVSQTPKYLVTQMGNDKSIKCEQNLGHDTMYWYKQDSKKFLKIMFSYNNKELIINETVPNRFSPKSPDKAHLNLHINSLELGDSAVYFCASRHERTGNTEAFFGQGTRLTVV.

This chain uses TRBV4-3 with TRBJ2-1; 8 bases agree with TRBD1. This CDR3 has 16 amino acids. The V and J ends lost 0 bases and 4 bases, in that order; junction bases with no gene match: 5. Germline CDR1 reads LGHNA; CDR2 reads YSLEER. CDR3: CASSQDGGQVYNEQFF. CDR3 DNA sequence: TGCGCCAGCAGCCAAGATGGGGGACAGGTTTACAATGAGCAGTTCTTC.

This clonotype was seen ten or more times. The genes are TRBV11-2 and TRBJ2-5; the D is unclear. V was trimmed by 6 bases and J by 2 bases, leaving 4 bases between them. Germline V gene lookup returns CDR1 SGHAT and CDR2 FQNNGV. This CDR3 is 11 amino acids long. CDR3 nucleotides: TGTGCCAGCAGACAACAAGAGACCCAGTACTTC. This codes for CASRQQETQYF.

A note on this clonotype: Possible read error: a much larger clone is one base away. This chain links TRBV7-8 with TRBJ1-1, with TRBD1 as a possible D gene (5 bases). This CDR3 region has 16 residues. V lost 2 bases, J lost 2 bases, and 15 bases lay in between. The germline V gene has CDR1 SGHVS and CDR2 FQNEAQ. The CDR3 bases are TGTGCCAGCAGCTTATGGTGGCGGGGGGTAAACACTGAAGCTTTCTTT. Its translation: CASSLWWRGVNTEAFF.

The chain links TRBV27 to TRBJ2-2; maybe TRBD2 (6 bases). Per the germline V gene, CDR1 is MNHEY and CDR2 is SMNVEV (reference sequence). The germline V and J ends were trimmed by 3 bases and 6 bases, with 17 bases remaining between them. This CDR3 has 16 amino acids. DNA for the CDR3: TGTGCCAGCAGTTTTTTATGGGAGGCAATGCCCGGGGAGCTGTTTTTT. Amino acid sequence: CASSFLWEAMPGELFF.

This clonotype was seen repeatedly, ten times or more. The chain recombines TRBV10-3 with TRBJ1-2, with TRBD1 matching 7 bases. The CDR3 covers 12 residues. Germline V lookup: CDR1 ENHRY, CDR2 SYGVKD. The junction had 6 bases not matched to a gene; V was cut back by 7 bases and J by 7 bases. The CDR3 is CAIKGQESGYTF. The CDR3 DNA sequence: TGTGCCATCAAAGGACAGGAGAGTGGCTACACCTTC.

In the case of this clonotype: With a much larger clone just one base away, this may be a read error. The rearrangement uses TRBV11-2 and TRBJ2-3, with 9 bases fitting TRBD1. Germline CDR1 reads SGHAT; CDR2 reads FQNNGV. CDR3 length: 15 residues. V was clipped by 0 bases and J by 6 bases; unmatched bases: 4. The CDR3 here is CASSLEQGAVDTQYF. CDR3 coding DNA: TGTGCCAGCAGCTTAGAACAGGGGGCAGTGGATACGCAGTATTTT.